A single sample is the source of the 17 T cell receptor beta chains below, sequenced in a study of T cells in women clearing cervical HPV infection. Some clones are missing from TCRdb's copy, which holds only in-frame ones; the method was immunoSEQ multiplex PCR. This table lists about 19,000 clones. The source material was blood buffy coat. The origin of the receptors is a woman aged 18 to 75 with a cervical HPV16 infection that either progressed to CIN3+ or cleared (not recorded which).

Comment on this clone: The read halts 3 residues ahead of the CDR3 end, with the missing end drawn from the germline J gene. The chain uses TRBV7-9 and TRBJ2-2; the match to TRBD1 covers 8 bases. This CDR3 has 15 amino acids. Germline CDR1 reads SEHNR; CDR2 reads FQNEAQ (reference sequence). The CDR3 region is CASSRGQGVSEKLFF. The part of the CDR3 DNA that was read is TGTGCCAGCAGCCGCGGACAGGGAGTGAGTGAAAAG.

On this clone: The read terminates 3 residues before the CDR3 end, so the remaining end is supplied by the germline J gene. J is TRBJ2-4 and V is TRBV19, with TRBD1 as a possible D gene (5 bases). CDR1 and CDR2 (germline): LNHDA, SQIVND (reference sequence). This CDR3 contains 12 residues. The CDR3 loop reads CASSDSPYGQYF. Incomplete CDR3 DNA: TGTGCCAGTAGCGACAGCCCCTATGGT.

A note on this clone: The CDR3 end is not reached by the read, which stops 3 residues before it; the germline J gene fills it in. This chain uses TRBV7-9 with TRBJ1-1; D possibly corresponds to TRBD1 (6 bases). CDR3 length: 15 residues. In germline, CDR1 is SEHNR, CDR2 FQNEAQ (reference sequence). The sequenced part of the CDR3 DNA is TGTGCCAGCAGCCTAACAGGGTGGGCCCAAGAGACA. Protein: CASSLTGWAQET. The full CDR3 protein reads CASSLTGWAQETAFF.

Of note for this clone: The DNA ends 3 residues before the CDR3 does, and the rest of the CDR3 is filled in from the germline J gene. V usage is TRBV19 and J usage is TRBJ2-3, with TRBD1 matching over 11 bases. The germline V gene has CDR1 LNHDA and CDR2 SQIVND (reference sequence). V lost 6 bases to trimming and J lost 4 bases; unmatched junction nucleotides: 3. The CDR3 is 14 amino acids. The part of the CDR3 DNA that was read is TGTGCCAGTAGGGACAGGGGGCGCTCAGATACG. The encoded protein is CASRDRGRSDT. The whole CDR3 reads CASRDRGRSDTQYF. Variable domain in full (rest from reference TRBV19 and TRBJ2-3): DGGITQSPKYLFRKEGQNVTLSCEQNLNHDAMYWYRQDPGQGLRLIYYSQIVNDFQKGDIAEGYSVSREKKESFPLTVTSAQKNPTAFYLCASRDRGRSDTQYFGPGTRLTVL.

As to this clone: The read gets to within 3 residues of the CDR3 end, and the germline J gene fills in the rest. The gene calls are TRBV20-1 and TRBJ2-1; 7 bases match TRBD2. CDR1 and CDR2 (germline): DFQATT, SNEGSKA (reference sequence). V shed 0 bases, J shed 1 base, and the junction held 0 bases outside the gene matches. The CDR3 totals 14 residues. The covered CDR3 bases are TGCAGTGCTAGAGAGCGGGGGTCCTACAATGAG. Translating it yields CSARERGSYNE. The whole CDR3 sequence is CSARERGSYNEQFF.

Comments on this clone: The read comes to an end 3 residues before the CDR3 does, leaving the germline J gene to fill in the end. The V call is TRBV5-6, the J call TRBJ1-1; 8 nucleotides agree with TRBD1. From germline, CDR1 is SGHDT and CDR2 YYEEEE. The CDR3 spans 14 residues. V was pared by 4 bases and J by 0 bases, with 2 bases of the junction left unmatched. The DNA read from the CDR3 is TGTGCCAGCAGCGCGACAGGGGTGAACACTGAA. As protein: CASSATGVNTE. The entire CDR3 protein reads CASSATGVNTEAFF.

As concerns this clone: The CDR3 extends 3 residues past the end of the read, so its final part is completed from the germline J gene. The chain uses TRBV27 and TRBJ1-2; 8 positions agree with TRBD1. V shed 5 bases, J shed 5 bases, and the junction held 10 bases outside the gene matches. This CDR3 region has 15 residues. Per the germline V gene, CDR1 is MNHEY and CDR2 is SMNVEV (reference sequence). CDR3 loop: CASSLTGTGVYGYTF. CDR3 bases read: TGTGCCAGCAGTCTCACAGGGACAGGCGTTTATGGC.

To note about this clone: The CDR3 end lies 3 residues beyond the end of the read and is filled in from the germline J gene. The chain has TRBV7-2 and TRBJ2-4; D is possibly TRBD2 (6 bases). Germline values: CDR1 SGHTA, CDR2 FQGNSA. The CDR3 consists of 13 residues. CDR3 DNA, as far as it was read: TGTGCCAGCAGCTTAGGAAACCACGGGGGT. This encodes CASSLGNHGG. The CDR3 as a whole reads CASSLGNHGGQYF.

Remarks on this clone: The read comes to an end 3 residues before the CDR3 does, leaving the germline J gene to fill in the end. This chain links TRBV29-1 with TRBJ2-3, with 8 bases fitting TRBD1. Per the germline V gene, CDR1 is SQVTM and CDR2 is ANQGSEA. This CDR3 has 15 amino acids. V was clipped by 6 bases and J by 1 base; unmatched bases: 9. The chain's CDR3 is CSVAFSRGRTDTQYF. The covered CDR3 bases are TGCAGCGTCGCCTTCTCCAGGGGGCGCACAGATACG.

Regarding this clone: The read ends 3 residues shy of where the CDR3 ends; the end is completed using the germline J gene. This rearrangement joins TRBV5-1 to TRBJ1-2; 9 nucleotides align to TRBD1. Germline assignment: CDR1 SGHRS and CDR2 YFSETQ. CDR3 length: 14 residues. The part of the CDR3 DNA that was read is TGCGCCAGCCAAGGGTCGGGACAGGGACAGAGC. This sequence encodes CASQGSGQGQS. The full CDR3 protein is CASQGSGQGQSYTF.

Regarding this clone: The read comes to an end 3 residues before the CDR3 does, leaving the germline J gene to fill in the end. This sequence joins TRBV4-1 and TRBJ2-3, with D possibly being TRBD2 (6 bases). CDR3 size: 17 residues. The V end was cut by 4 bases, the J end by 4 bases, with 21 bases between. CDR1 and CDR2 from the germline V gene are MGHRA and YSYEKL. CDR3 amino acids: CASSPRGTTLGADTQYF. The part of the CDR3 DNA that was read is TGCGCCAGCAGCCCGCGGGGCACTACCCTTGGGGCAGATACG.

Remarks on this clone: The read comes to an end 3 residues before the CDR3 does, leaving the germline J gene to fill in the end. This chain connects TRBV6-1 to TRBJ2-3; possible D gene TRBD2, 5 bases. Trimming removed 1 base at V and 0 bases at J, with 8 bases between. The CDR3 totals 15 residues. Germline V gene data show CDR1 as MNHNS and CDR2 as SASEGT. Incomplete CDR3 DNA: TGTGCCAGCAGTGAAGGCGGGCCGAGCACAGATACG. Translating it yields CASSEGGPSTDT. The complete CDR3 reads CASSEGGPSTDTQYF.

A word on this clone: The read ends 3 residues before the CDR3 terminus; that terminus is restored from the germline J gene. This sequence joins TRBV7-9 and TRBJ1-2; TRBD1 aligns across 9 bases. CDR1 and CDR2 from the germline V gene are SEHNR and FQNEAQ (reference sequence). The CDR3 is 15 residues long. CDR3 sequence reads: CASSPQGALTDTYTF. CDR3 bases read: TGTGCCAGCAGCCCACAGGGGGCACTCACAGATACC. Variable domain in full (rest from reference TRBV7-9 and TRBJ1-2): DTGVSQNPRHKITKRGQNVTFRCDPISEHNRLYWYRQTLGQGPEFLTYFQNEAQLEKSRLLSDRFSAERPKGSFSTLEIQRTEQGDSAMYLCASSPQGALTDTYTFGSGTRLTVV.

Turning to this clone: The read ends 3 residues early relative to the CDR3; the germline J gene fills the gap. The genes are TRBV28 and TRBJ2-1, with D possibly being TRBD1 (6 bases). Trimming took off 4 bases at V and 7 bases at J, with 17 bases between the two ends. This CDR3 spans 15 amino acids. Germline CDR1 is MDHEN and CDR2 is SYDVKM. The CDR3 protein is CASSSSPTQGNEQFF. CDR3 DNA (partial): TGTGCCAGCAGTTCATCTCCGACCCAGGGGAATGAG.

The part of the CDR3 DNA that was read is TGTGCCAGCACCCAGGGGGGCTCCTATAATTCACCG. Translation: CASTQGGSYNSP. The entire CDR3 protein is CASTQGGSYNSPLFF. The chain carries TRBV7-2 and TRBJ2-2, with D maybe TRBD1 (7 bases). The read is 3 residues too short to cover the CDR3 end, so that end is filled in from the germline J gene. The length of the CDR3 is 15 residues. Germline-derived CDR1 and CDR2 are SGHTA and FQGNSA.

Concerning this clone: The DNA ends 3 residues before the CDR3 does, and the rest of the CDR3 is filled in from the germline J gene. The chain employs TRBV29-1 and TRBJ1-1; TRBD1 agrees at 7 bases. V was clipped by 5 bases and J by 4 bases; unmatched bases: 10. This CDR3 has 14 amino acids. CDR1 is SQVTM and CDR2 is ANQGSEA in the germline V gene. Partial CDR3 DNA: TGCAGCGTTAGGGGAGAGGGGGCTGGCACTGAA. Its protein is CSVRGEGAGTE. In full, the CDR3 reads CSVRGEGAGTEAFF.

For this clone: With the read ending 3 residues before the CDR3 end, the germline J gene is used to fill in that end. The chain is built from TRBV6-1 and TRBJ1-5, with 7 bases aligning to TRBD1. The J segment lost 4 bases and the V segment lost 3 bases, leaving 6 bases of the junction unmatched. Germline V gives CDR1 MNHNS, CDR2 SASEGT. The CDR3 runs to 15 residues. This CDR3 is CASSEMGQTNQPQHF. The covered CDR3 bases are TGTGCCAGCAGTGAGATGGGACAGACTAATCAGCCC.